This T cell receptor (beta chain) was retrieved from a study of response to subunit inactivated influenza vaccine. Study-wide points: Authors suggested each seasonal influenza vaccination recruits few new T cells.

There are many counts of this clonotype. Its antigen remains unidentified. TCRdb re-called the RT-PCR reads through MiXCR, storing one row per CDR3 protein. The table lists about 610,000 distinct CDR3 sequences, 12% to 15% of them singletons. There are 16 residues in the CDR3. CDR1 and CDR2 from the germline V gene are SEHNR and FQNEAQ (reference sequence). V lost 1 base, J lost 8 bases, and 18 bases lay in between. The chain carries TRBV7-9 and TRBJ2-1, with D possibly being TRBD1 or TRBD2 (5 bases each). This sample comprised PBMCs from blood, obtained 11 to 12 days after vaccination. The receptor was isolated from a man aged 50 to 60 who received an inactivated influenza vaccine. CDR3: CASSLVVGPSRDEQFF. The CDR3 bases are TGTGCCAGCAGCTTAGTGGTGGGACCCAGCAGAGATGAGCAGTTCTTC. Variable domain in full (rest from reference TRBV7-9 and TRBJ2-1): DTGVSQNPRHKITKRGQNVTFRCDPISEHNRLYWYRQTLGQGPEFLTYFQNEAQLEKSRLLSDRFSAERPKGSFSTLEIQRTEQGDSAMYLCASSLVVGPSRDEQFFGPGTRLTVL.